Given below is one T cell receptor (beta chain) in context. The antigen remains undetermined. These data belong to a study of identical twins. This CDR3 comprises 16 residues. The V gene lost 0 bases and the J gene lost 2 bases, with 12 bases spanning the gap. Germline-derived CDR1 and CDR2 are SGHRS and YFSETQ. With template switching, a universal primer site was added, and the cDNA carried unique molecular identifiers. Via MiXCR, TCRdb re-called the 5' RACE reads, giving one row per CDR3 protein. This table has about 340,000 distinct CDR3 sequences, 9% to 15% appearing once. General study results and limits: Analyses of zero insertions could, in part, be confounded by invariant MAIT and iNKT cells.

These same records also appear under a second study, on yellow fever vaccine responses in identical twins. That source reports: Reported findings indicate that twins' vaccine T cell responses seemed partially convergent, partially personalized.

V usage is TRBV5-1 and J usage is TRBJ2-1, with D possibly being TRBD1 (5 bases). The material sequenced was CD8+ T cells sorted from blood. The receptor was derived from a young woman in good health. The CDR3 DNA reads as TGCGCCAGCAGCTTGGCCTCGCAGGGCCCCTACAATGAGCAGTTCTTC. It specifies CASSLASQGPYNEQFF.